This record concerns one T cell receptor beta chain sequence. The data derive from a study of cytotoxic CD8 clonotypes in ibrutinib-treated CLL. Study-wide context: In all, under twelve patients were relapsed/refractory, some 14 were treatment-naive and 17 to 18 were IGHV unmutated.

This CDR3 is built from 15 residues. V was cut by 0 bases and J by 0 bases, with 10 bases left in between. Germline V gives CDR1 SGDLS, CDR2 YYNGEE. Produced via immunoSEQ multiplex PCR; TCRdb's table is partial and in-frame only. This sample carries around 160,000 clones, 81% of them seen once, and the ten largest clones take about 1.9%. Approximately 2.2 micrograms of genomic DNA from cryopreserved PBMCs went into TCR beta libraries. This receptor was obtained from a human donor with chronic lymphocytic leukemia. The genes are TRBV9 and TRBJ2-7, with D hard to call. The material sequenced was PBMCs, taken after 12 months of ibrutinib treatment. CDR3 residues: CASSVGVGSSYEQYF. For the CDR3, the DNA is TGTGCCAGCAGCGTAGGAGTGGGAAGCTCCTACGAGCAGTACTTC.